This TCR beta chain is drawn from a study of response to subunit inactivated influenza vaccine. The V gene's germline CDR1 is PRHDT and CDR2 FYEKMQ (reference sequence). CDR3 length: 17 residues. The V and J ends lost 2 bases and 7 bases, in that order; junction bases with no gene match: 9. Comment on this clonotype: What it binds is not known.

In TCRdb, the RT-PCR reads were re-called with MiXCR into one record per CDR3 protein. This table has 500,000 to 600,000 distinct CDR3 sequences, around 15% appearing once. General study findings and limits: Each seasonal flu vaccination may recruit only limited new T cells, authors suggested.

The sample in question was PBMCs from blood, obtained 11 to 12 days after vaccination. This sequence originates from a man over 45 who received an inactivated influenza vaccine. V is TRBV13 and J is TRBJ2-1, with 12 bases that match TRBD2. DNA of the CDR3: TGTGCCAGCAGCTTACTAAGGACTAGCGGGAAGGGGAATGAGCAGTTCTTC. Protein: CASSLLRTSGKGNEQFF.